This TCR beta chain was sequenced for a study of early T cells in non-severe SARS-CoV-2 infection. A single record per CDR3 protein comes from TCRdb applying MiXCR to the 5' RACE reads. The table has about 90,000 distinct CDR3 sequences, about an eighth seen once. This clonotype was counted ten times or more. The CDR3 runs to 11 residues. CDR1 and CDR2 (germline): MGHDK, SYGVNS. V was clipped by 5 bases and J by 1 base, with 2 bases between them. This material consisted of whole blood, taken at baseline. The V and J genes are TRBV25-1 and TRBJ1-1, with D hard to call. This TCR derives from an adult who was a healthcare worker with PCR-confirmed SARS-CoV-2 infection or an uninfected control (not recorded which). The CDR3 sequence: CASSRNTEAFF. As DNA, the CDR3 is TGTGCCAGCAGTAGGAACACTGAAGCTTTCTTT.